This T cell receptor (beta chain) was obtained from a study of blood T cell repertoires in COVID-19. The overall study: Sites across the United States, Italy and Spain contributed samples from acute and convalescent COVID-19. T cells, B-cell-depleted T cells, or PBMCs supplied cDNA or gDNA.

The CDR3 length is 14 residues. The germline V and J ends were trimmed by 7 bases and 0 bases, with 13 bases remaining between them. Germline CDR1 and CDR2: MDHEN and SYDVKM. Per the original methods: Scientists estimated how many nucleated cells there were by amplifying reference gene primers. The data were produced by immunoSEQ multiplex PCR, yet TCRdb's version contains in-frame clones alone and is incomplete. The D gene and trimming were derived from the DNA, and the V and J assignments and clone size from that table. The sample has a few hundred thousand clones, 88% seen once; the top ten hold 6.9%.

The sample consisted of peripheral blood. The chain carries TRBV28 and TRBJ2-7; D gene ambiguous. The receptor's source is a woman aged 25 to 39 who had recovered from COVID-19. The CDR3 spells CASTEQTRSYEQYF. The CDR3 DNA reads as TGTGCCAGCACCGAACAGACCCGCTCCTACGAGCAGTACTTC.